This TCR delta chain was captured by sequencing in a study of gamma-delta T cells after stem cell transplantation. In this sample, this clone turned up many times. Trimming took 0 bases from V and 0 from J, leaving 10 bases between them. The CDR3 has 15 amino acids. Germline CDR1 is GEAIGNYY and CDR2 is EKD. TCRdb re-analyzed the RT-PCR reads via CATT. The sample has around 16,000 delta-chain clones; about 8.5% are singletons. The receptor's source is a human donor. It is not recorded whose cells these are; they may come from a transplant donor. Sequencing was performed on gamma-delta T cells. The V call is TRDV2, the J call TRDJ1; weak D call: TRDD3 (5 bases). CDR3 nucleotides: TGTGCCTGTGACACCGGGGGTGCGTACACCGATAAACTCATCTTT. As protein: CACDTGGAYTDKLIF.